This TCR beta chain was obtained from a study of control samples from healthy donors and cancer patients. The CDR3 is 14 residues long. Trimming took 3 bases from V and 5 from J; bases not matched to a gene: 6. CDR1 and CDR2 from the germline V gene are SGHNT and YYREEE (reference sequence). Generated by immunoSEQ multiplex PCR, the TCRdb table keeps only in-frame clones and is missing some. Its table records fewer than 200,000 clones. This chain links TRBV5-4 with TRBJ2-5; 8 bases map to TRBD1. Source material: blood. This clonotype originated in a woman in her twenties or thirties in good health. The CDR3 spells CASSSRDRRETQYF. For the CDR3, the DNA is TGTGCCAGCAGCTCCCGGGACAGGAGGGAGACCCAGTACTTC.